This T cell receptor beta chain was sequenced in a study of blood T cell repertoires in COVID-19. TCRdb's table, derived via immunoSEQ multiplex PCR, lists solely in-frame clones and lacks some. The sample records about 76,000 clones, about four fifths being singletons. V shed 0 bases and J 10 bases; nucleotides not matched to a gene: 20. The CDR3 consists of 19 residues. Germline CDR1 LGHNA, CDR2 YNFKEQ. The receptor was derived from a human donor in a cohort sampled during active COVID-19. This chain connects TRBV4-2 to TRBJ2-1; 8 bases are a match to TRBD2. The specimen was peripheral blood. CDR3 in DNA: TGTGCCAGCAGCCAAGATCAGGGGCCCGGGGGGACTAGGAAGAGCGAGCAGTTCTTC. Protein product: CASSQDQGPGGTRKSEQFF.